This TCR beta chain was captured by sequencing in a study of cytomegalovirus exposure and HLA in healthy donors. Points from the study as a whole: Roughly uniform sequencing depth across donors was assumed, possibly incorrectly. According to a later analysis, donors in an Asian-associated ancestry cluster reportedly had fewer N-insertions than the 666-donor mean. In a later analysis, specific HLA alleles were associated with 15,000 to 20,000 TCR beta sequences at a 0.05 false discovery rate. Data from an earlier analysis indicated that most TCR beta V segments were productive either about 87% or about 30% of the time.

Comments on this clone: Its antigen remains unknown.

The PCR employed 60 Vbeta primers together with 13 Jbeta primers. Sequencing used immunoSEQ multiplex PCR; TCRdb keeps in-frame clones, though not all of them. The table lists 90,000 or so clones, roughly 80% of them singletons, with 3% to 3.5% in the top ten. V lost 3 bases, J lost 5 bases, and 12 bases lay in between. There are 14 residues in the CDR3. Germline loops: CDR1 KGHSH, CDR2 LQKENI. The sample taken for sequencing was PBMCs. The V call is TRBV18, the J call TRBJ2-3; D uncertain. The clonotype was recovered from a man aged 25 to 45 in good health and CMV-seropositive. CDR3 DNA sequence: TGTGCCAGCTCACCCCCTACACAGATAGATACGCAGTATTTT. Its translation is CASSPPTQIDTQYF.